This TCR beta chain originates from a study of blood T cell repertoires in COVID-19. This CDR3 is built from 15 residues. The V and J ends lost 6 bases and 3 bases, in that order; junction bases with no gene match: 7. Germline V lookup: CDR1 KGHSH, CDR2 LQKENI. Here immunoSEQ multiplex PCR was the method, and the copy in TCRdb shows in-frame clones only, minus some. The profile shows roughly 500,000 clones, 80% to 90% of them singletons. The sample taken for sequencing was PBMCs or T cells enriched from blood (not recorded which). The sequence derives from a woman in her sixties who had recovered from COVID-19. The chain employs TRBV18 and TRBJ1-4; 7 bases match TRBD1. CDR3 amino acids: CASSLTGAANEKLFF. In DNA, the CDR3 is TGTGCCAGCTCTCTTACAGGGGCGGCTAATGAAAAACTGTTTTTT.